The rows below give T cell receptor beta chains drawn from one sample of a study of CD8+CD57+ T cells in acquired aplastic anemia. MiXCR, applied by TCRdb to the reads, yields one record per CDR3 protein. The sample has 150,000 or so distinct CDR3 sequences; about 48% are singletons. Sequenced input: sorted CD4+, CD8+, or CD8+CD57+ T cells (not recorded which) from PBMCs. The receptors come from a human donor with aplastic anemia. CDR3s include the opening cysteine and the closing phenylalanine or tryptophan. Each record gives: V gene, clone size, J gene, CDR3 protein. Size tells how often a clone was seen (once, few, many) or the class of an expanded clone, and some rows leave it out.

TRBV6-6,-,TRBJ2-2,CASSHTAGELFF
TRBV2,-,TRBJ2-7,CASQQDTYEQYF
TRBV20-1,-,TRBJ1-6,CSARGGVVDSPLHF
TRBV15,many,TRBJ1-2,CATSFDRGHLGYTF
TRBV11-2,-,TRBJ2-7,CASSFRTGVPRVEQYF
TRBV7-9,once,TRBJ1-6,CASSLEAGTESPLHF
TRBV24-1,-,TRBJ2-7,CATSASFYEQYF
TRBV10-3,-,TRBJ2-1,CAISEVTNYNEQFF
TRBV2,-,TRBJ1-6,CASSLDRMGSPLHF
TRBV24-1,-,TRBJ1-5,CATSALGQAGKPQHF
TRBV10-3,-,TRBJ1-2,CAISENDGYGYTF
TRBV27,few,TRBJ1-3,CASSSGDTIYF
TRBV7-8,-,TRBJ2-3,CASSFPLSAYAEDTQYF
TRBV5-1,many,TRBJ2-3,CASSPRGAYGTDTQYF
TRBV25-1,-,TRBJ1-3,CASSDKELYGTIYF
TRBV19,-,TRBJ2-7,CASSIEGGRAYEQYF
TRBV2,-,TRBJ2-7,CASRTGYEQYF
TRBV7-9,many,TRBJ1-1,CASSLKGTEAFF
TRBV5-4,many,TRBJ2-2,CASSFGPGQSNTGELFF
TRBV6-2/TRBV6-3,-,TRBJ1-6,CASSYGRQELHSPLHF
TRBV12-3/TRBV12-4,-,TRBJ2-7,CASRGEGGEQYF
TRBV7-2,-,TRBJ1-2,CASSQNREDGYTF
TRBV19,-,TRBJ1-1,CASKEGQGAGTEAFF
TRBV24-1,few,TRBJ2-7,CATSEVGSYEQYF
TRBV7-9,-,TRBJ1-6,CASSLYGALLHF
TRBV10-3,-,TRBJ1-2,CATTEGQGNYGYTF
TRBV5-6,-,TRBJ1-1,CASSGIGSEAFF
TRBV15,many,TRBJ1-1,CATSRDNVHNTEAFF
TRBV19,-,TRBJ1-1,CASGSKSLNTEAFF
TRBV2,-,TRBJ1-2,CASSSGQGLSGYTF
TRBV11-1,-,TRBJ2-1,CASSPLGSSYNEQFF
TRBV5-4,many,TRBJ2-7,CATRGAEGRYEQYF
TRBV10-3,-,TRBJ2-7,CATRRQGAEQYF
TRBV11-1,-,TRBJ2-7,CASSSGWVAGNGEQYF
TRBV2,-,TRBJ1-1,CASSGRGLGTEAFF
TRBV24-1,-,TRBJ2-5,CATSDLPRTPGETQYF
TRBV2,few,TRBJ1-2,CASRGTGNVVGYTF
TRBV7-3,many,TRBJ2-7,CASSTLAGASYEQYF
TRBV27,few,TRBJ2-1,CASSSTLYNEQFF
TRBV6-1,-,TRBJ2-1,CASSELAGGFYNEQFF
TRBV2,-,TRBJ1-2,CAGRYRGLNYGYTF
TRBV9,many,TRBJ2-3,CASSAHSGGSTDTQYF
TRBV12-3/TRBV12-4,many,TRBJ2-7,CASSYQGPYYEQYF
TRBV9,-,TRBJ1-2,CASGGGNYGYTF
TRBV10-2,-,TRBJ1-2,CASSENTGVGYTF
TRBV19,-,TRBJ1-2,CASKRPRHGYTF
TRBV7-8,many,TRBJ1-1,CASSPALRTEAFF
TRBV20-1,-,TRBJ2-3,CSSSISGGLPDTQYF
TRBV7-8,-,TRBJ2-1,CASSGGGGMAYNEQFF
TRBV11-2,once,TRBJ2-2,CASSPRPGELFF
TRBV7-6,many,TRBJ2-7,CASSLSGGAGEQYF
TRBV10-1,few,TRBJ2-2,CASRAGQENTGELFF
TRBV12-3/TRBV12-4,many,TRBJ1-1,CASSGTTTNTEAFF
TRBV20-1,-,TRBJ2-1,CSAKGLAGDHEQFF
TRBV7-2,-,TRBJ2-7,CASSLSNSYEQYF
TRBV10-3,-,TRBJ2-7,CAISVSSDSYEQYF